The present TCR beta chain was sequenced within a study of blood T cell repertoires in COVID-19. All recovered Cohort 3 donors got two negative PCRs, got clearance, or saw symptom resolution. Trimming removed 0 bases from V and 0 bases from J, with 8 bases in between. The germline gives CDR1 LGHDT, CDR2 YNNKEL (reference sequence). This CDR3 has 15 amino acids. Per the authors' pipeline: Using reference gene primer amplification, nucleated cell counts were estimated. Produced via immunoSEQ multiplex PCR; TCRdb's table is partial and in-frame only. V and J calls and clone size are as listed in that table; D and trimming were resolved from the DNA. The sample yields 350,000 to 400,000 clones, roughly 89% seen once.

The chain couples TRBV3-1 (or the pseudogene TRBV3-2) to TRBJ1-1; D perhaps matches TRBD1 (5 bases). This receptor was taken from a woman aged 30 to 39 who had recovered from COVID-19. Sequenced material: PBMCs or T cells enriched from blood (not recorded which). This CDR3 reads CASSQETDLNTEAFF. The CDR3 nucleotides read TGTGCCAGCAGCCAAGAGACAGATCTGAACACTGAAGCTTTCTTT.